The rows below give T cell receptor beta chains drawn from one sample of a study of blood T cells in healthy people across ages. TCRdb re-derived calls from the 5' RACE reads in MiXCR, one entry per CDR3 protein. The table includes 1.5 million to 2 million distinct CDR3 sequences, 49% detected once. Input material: blood. These receptors all stem from a woman aged 40 to 49 in good health. The CDR3 runs from the conserved cysteine through the conserved F or W. The order of the fields is D gene, V gene, clone size, J gene, CDR3 DNA, CDR3 protein. D genes are given only for firm matches. Expanded clones are given a class, and other clones once, few, many or no size at all.

d_gene: TRBD1
v_gene: TRBV5-1
abundance: NA
j_gene: TRBJ2-3
CDR3nt: TGCGCCAGCAGCGATGGACAGGGGGCGGCAGATACGCAGTATTTT
CDR3aa: CASSDGQGAADTQYF

d_gene: NA
v_gene: TRBV6-2/TRBV6-3
abundance: NA
j_gene: TRBJ2-7
CDR3nt: TGTGCCAGCAGTTATTTGGAGGAGCGGTACTTC
CDR3aa: CASSYLEERYF

d_gene: TRBD2
v_gene: TRBV20-1
abundance: NA
j_gene: TRBJ2-7
CDR3nt: TGCAGTGCTAGAGATAGGGGGCGGGGGGGCTACGAGCAGTACTTC
CDR3aa: CSARDRGRGGYEQYF

d_gene: NA
v_gene: TRBV20-1
abundance: NA
j_gene: TRBJ2-1
CDR3nt: TGCAGCGCCCCGGGCCCAAGGCGGTACAATGAGCAGTTCTTC
CDR3aa: CSAPGPRRYNEQFF

d_gene: NA
v_gene: TRBV7-2
abundance: once
j_gene: TRBJ2-5
CDR3nt: TGTGCCGGCAGTTCCCCGGAGACCCAGTACTTC
CDR3aa: CAGSSPETQYF

d_gene: NA
v_gene: TRBV7-2
abundance: NA
j_gene: TRBJ2-7
CDR3nt: TGTGCCAGCAGCTTAGTTTTGCTGGCCTCCTACGAGCAGTACTTC
CDR3aa: CASSLVLLASYEQYF

d_gene: TRBD2
v_gene: TRBV20-1
abundance: NA
j_gene: TRBJ2-7
CDR3nt: TGCAGTGGAGGACTAGCGGGGCGCTCCTACGAGCAGTACTTC
CDR3aa: CSGGLAGRSYEQYF

d_gene: NA
v_gene: TRBV5-1
abundance: NA
j_gene: TRBJ2-7
CDR3nt: TGCGCCAGCAGCTTGGAAGGCGTCAGACTGTCCTACGAGCAGTACTTC
CDR3aa: CASSLEGVRLSYEQYF

d_gene: NA
v_gene: TRBV14
abundance: NA
j_gene: TRBJ2-3
CDR3nt: TGTGCCAGCAGCCAACACGGGGCCGGCACAGATACGCAGTATTTT
CDR3aa: CASSQHGAGTDTQYF

d_gene: NA
v_gene: TRBV15
abundance: NA
j_gene: TRBJ1-1
CDR3nt: TGTGCCACCAGCAGTTTTCAGGGGATGTCTGAAGCTTTCTTT
CDR3aa: CATSSFQGMSEAFF

d_gene: NA
v_gene: TRBV6-1
abundance: NA
j_gene: TRBJ2-7
CDR3nt: TGTGCCAGCAGCAGGTCGCGGGATTCCTACGAGCAGTACTTC
CDR3aa: CASSRSRDSYEQYF

d_gene: NA
v_gene: TRBV7-9
abundance: NA
j_gene: TRBJ1-2
CDR3nt: TGTGCCAGCAGCTTGGCCGGGGGGCGCAGGATTGGCTACACCTTC
CDR3aa: CASSLAGGRRIGYTF

d_gene: NA
v_gene: TRBV15
abundance: NA
j_gene: TRBJ2-1
CDR3nt: TGTGCCACCAGCAGAGGTATGGCAGGGATTATGGATGAGCAGTTCTTC
CDR3aa: CATSRGMAGIMDEQFF

d_gene: NA
v_gene: TRBV13
abundance: NA
j_gene: TRBJ2-1
CDR3nt: TGTGCCAGCATCTTTAGGGGAGCGACGTACAATGAGCAGTTCTTC
CDR3aa: CASIFRGATYNEQFF

d_gene: TRBD2
v_gene: TRBV13
abundance: few
j_gene: TRBJ2-1
CDR3nt: TGTGCCAGCAGCTCTGGACTAGCGGGGGACCCCTCCTACAATGAGCAGTTCTTC
CDR3aa: CASSSGLAGDPSYNEQFF

d_gene: TRBD2
v_gene: TRBV5-1
abundance: NA
j_gene: TRBJ2-3
CDR3nt: TGCGCCAGCAGCGACGGGGGGGCATCAGATACGCAGTATTTT
CDR3aa: CASSDGGASDTQYF

d_gene: NA
v_gene: TRBV29-1
abundance: few
j_gene: TRBJ1-2
CDR3nt: TGCAGCGTTGATTCGCCAACTAGGAATGGCTACACCTTC
CDR3aa: CSVDSPTRNGYTF

d_gene: NA
v_gene: TRBV6-2/TRBV6-3
abundance: few
j_gene: TRBJ2-1
CDR3nt: TGTGCCAGCAGTTACTCCACTTATGTACGGGATGAGCAGTTCTTC
CDR3aa: CASSYSTYVRDEQFF

d_gene: NA
v_gene: TRBV6-2/TRBV6-3
abundance: NA
j_gene: TRBJ2-3
CDR3nt: TGTGCCAGCAGTTACCGGGAGACAACCACAGATACGCAGTATTTT
CDR3aa: CASSYRETTTDTQYF

d_gene: NA
v_gene: TRBV5-1
abundance: NA
j_gene: TRBJ2-6
CDR3nt: TGCGCCAGCAGCCTATCAACAGGGCCTGGGGCCAACGTCCTGACTTTC
CDR3aa: CASSLSTGPGANVLTF

d_gene: TRBD2
v_gene: TRBV5-1
abundance: many
j_gene: TRBJ2-3
CDR3nt: TGTGCCAGCAGACTAGCGGGGGGCACAGATACGCAGTATTTT
CDR3aa: CASRLAGGTDTQYF

d_gene: NA
v_gene: TRBV20-1
abundance: NA
j_gene: TRBJ2-7
CDR3nt: TGCAGTACTAGAGATCCCGGGCGTGGCTACGAGCAGTACTTC
CDR3aa: CSTRDPGRGYEQYF

d_gene: NA
v_gene: TRBV6-2/TRBV6-3
abundance: NA
j_gene: TRBJ2-4
CDR3nt: TGTGCCAGCAGTCCGATATTAACAGGGTCGTTGCAAAACATTCAGTACTTC
CDR3aa: CASSPILTGSLQNIQYF

d_gene: NA
v_gene: TRBV20-1
abundance: NA
j_gene: TRBJ1-2
CDR3nt: TGCAGTGCTGGAGGACCCGGACAGTTCCCCCTCTATGGCTACACCTTC
CDR3aa: CSAGGPGQFPLYGYTF

d_gene: NA
v_gene: TRBV28
abundance: few
j_gene: TRBJ2-3
CDR3nt: TGTGCCAGCAGCCGATTCTCAGATACGCAGTATTTT
CDR3aa: CASSRFSDTQYF

d_gene: NA
v_gene: TRBV4-2
abundance: few
j_gene: TRBJ2-4
CDR3nt: TGTGCCAGCAGCCTGGGAGCGGCCTGGGACCCCACCGAAAACATTCAGTACTTC
CDR3aa: CASSLGAAWDPTENIQYF

d_gene: NA
v_gene: TRBV11-2
abundance: NA
j_gene: TRBJ1-4
CDR3nt: TGTGCCAGCAGCTTTAGGCAGGGCGCAACTAATGAAAAACTGTTTTTT
CDR3aa: CASSFRQGATNEKLFF

d_gene: NA
v_gene: TRBV20-1
abundance: NA
j_gene: TRBJ2-7
CDR3nt: TGCAGTGCTAGTGGGCCCGGGGTGGGGGACGAGCAGTACTTC
CDR3aa: CSASGPGVGDEQYF

d_gene: TRBD1
v_gene: TRBV24-1
abundance: once
j_gene: TRBJ2-7
CDR3nt: TGTGCCACCTCAAGATCCGGGACAGGGGGCTACGAGCAGTACTTC
CDR3aa: CATSRSGTGGYEQYF

d_gene: NA
v_gene: TRBV20-1
abundance: once
j_gene: TRBJ1-4
CDR3nt: TGCAGTGCTAGAGGGGGGGGCGGTGAGGCAACTAATGAAAAACTGTTTTTT
CDR3aa: CSARGGGGEATNEKLFF

d_gene: NA
v_gene: TRBV4-2
abundance: once
j_gene: TRBJ1-4
CDR3nt: TGTGCCAGCAGCCAAGATCAGCAGGCTGGGGAAAAACTGTTTTTT
CDR3aa: CASSQDQQAGEKLFF

d_gene: NA
v_gene: TRBV20-1
abundance: NA
j_gene: TRBJ1-2
CDR3nt: TGTGAGCGGGACGACCCTTTCGGCTACACCTTC
CDR3aa: CERDDPFGYTF

d_gene: TRBD1
v_gene: TRBV28
abundance: NA
j_gene: TRBJ2-1
CDR3nt: TGTGCCAGCTCCGGGACAGGTGCCTACAATGAGCAGTTCTTC
CDR3aa: CASSGTGAYNEQFF

d_gene: TRBD2
v_gene: TRBV7-8
abundance: NA
j_gene: TRBJ2-5
CDR3nt: TGTGCCAGCAGCCCTGACTGGGCGGGGGAACAAGAGACCCAGTACTTC
CDR3aa: CASSPDWAGEQETQYF

d_gene: NA
v_gene: TRBV24-1
abundance: NA
j_gene: TRBJ1-3
CDR3nt: TGTGCCACCAGTGACCAGGGACGTAATGGAAACACCATATATTTT
CDR3aa: CATSDQGRNGNTIYF

d_gene: NA
v_gene: TRBV6-2/TRBV6-3
abundance: NA
j_gene: TRBJ2-3
CDR3nt: TGTGCCAGCAGTGACTCGTACTCAGATACGCAGTATTTT
CDR3aa: CASSDSYSDTQYF

d_gene: NA
v_gene: TRBV7-3
abundance: NA
j_gene: TRBJ2-6
CDR3nt: TGTGCCAGCAGCTTATCGGCGGGGAGAAGTACCTCTGGGGCCAACGTCCTGACTTTC
CDR3aa: CASSLSAGRSTSGANVLTF

d_gene: NA
v_gene: TRBV6-1
abundance: NA
j_gene: TRBJ2-4
CDR3nt: TGTGCCAGCAGTGCTAGGGACCAGCAGTACTTC
CDR3aa: CASSARDQQYF

d_gene: TRBD2
v_gene: TRBV5-1
abundance: once
j_gene: TRBJ2-1
CDR3nt: TGCGCCAGCTCGGGACTAGCGGGGAGAGGAGGGTCCTACAATGAGCAGTTCTTC
CDR3aa: CASSGLAGRGGSYNEQFF

d_gene: TRBD2
v_gene: TRBV15
abundance: NA
j_gene: TRBJ2-1
CDR3nt: TGTGCCACCAGCGTAACTAGCGGGGTCAACAATGAGCAGTTCTTC
CDR3aa: CATSVTSGVNNEQFF

d_gene: NA
v_gene: TRBV5-1
abundance: few
j_gene: TRBJ2-5
CDR3nt: TGCGCCAGCAGCTGGGGGATCCAAGAGACCCAGTACTTC
CDR3aa: CASSWGIQETQYF